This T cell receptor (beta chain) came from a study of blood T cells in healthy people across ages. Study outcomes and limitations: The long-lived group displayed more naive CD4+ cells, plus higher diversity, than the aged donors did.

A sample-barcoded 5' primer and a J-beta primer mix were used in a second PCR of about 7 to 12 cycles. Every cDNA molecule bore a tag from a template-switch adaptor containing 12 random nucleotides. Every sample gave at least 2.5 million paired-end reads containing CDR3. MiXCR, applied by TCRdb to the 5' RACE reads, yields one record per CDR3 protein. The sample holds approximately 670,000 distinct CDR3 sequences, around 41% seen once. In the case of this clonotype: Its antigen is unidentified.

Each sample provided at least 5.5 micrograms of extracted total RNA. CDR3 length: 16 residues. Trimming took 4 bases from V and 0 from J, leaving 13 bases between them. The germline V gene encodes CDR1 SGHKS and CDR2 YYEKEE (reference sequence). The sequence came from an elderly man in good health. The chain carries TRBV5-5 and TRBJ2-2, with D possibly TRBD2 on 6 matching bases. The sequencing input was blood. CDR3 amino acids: CASSTIGDSNTGELFF. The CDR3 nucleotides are TGTGCCAGCAGCACAATCGGGGACTCGAACACCGGGGAGCTGTTTTTT. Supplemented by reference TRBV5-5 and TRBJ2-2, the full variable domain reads DAGVTQSPTHLIKTRGQQVTLRCSPISGHKSVSWYQQVLGQGPQFIFQYYEKEERGRGNFPDRFSARQFPNYSSELNVNALLLGDSALYLCASSTIGDSNTGELFFGEGSRLTVL.